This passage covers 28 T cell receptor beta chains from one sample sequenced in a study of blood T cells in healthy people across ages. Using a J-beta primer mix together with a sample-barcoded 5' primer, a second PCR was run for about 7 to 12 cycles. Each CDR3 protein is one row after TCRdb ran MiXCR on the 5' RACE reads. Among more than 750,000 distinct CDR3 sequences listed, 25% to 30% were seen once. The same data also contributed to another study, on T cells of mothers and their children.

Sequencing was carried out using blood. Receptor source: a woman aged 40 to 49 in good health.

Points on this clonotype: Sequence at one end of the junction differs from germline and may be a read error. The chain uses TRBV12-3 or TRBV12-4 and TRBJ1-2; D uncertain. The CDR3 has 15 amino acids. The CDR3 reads CASSFGVTPNYGHTF. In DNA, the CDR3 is TGTGCCAGCAGTTTCGGGGTAACCCCTAACTATGGCCACACCTTC.

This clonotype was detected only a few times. CDR3 region: CASSRDGGGQETQYF. The CDR3 DNA reads as TGTGCCAGCAGTCGTGATGGAGGGGGACAAGAGACCCAGTACTTC. J is TRBJ2-5 and V is TRBV12-3 or TRBV12-4; perhaps D is TRBD1 or TRBD2 (6 bases each). The CDR3 extends over 15 amino acids. Trimming pared 5 bases from V and 2 bases from J, leaving 15 bases between.

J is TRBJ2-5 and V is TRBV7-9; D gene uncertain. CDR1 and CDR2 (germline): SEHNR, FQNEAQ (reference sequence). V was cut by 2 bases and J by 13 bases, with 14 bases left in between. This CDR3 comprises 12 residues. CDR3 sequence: CASSLQAEIGYF. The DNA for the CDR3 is TGTGCCAGCAGCTTACAGGCCGAGATCGGGTACTTC.

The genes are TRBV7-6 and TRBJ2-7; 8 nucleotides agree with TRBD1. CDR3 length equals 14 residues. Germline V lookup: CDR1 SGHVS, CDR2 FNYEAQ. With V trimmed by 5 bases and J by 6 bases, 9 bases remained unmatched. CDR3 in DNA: TGTGCCAGCAGCCGGGGACAGGCGTCAAGCGAGCAGTACTTC. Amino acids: CASSRGQASSEQYF. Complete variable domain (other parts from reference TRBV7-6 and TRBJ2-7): GAGVSQSPRYKVTKRGQDVALRCDPISGHVSLYWYRQALGQGPEFLTYFNYEAQQDKSGLPNDRFSAERPEGSISTLTIQRTEQRDSAMYRCASSRGQASSEQYFGPGTRLTVT.

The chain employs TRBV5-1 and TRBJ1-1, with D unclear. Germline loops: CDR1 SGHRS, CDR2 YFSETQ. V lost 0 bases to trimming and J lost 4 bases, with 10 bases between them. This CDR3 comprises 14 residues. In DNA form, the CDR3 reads TGCGCCAGCAGCTTGGGAGCGGCAGGCACTGAAGCTTTCTTT. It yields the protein CASSLGAAGTEAFF.

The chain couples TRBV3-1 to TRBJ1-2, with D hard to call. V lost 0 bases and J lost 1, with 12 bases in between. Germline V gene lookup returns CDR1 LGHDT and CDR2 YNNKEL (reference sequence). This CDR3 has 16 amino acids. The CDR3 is CASSQDPQSVNYGYTF. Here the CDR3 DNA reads TGTGCCAGCAGCCAAGACCCTCAGTCGGTTAACTATGGCTACACCTTC.

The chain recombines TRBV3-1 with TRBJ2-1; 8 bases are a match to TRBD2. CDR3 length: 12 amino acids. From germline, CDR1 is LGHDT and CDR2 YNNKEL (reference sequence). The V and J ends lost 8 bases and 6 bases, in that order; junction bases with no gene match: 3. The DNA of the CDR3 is TGTGCCAGCGAGACTAGCGCCAATGAGCAGTTCTTC. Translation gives CASETSANEQFF.

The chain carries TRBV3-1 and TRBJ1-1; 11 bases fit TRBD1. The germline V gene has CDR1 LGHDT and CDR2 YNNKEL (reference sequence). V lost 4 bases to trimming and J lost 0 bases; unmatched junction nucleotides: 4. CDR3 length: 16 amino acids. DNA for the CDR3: TGTGCCAGCAGCCGGACAGGGGGCGGCATGAACACTGAAGCTTTCTTT. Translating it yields CASSRTGGGMNTEAFF.

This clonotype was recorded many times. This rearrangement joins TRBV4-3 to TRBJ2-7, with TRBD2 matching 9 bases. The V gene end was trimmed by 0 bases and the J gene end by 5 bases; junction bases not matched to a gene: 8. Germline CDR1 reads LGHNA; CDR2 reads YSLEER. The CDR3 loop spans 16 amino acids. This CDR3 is CASSQELAGGSHEQYF. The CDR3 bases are TGCGCCAGCAGCCAAGAGTTGGCGGGGGGGAGTCACGAGCAGTACTTC.

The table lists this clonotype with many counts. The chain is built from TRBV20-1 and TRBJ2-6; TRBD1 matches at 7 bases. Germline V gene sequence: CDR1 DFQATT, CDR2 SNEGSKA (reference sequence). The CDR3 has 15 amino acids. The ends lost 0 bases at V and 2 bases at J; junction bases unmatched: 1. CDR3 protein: CSARDTGAGANVLTF. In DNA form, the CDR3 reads TGCAGTGCTAGAGATACAGGGGCTGGGGCCAACGTCCTGACTTTC.

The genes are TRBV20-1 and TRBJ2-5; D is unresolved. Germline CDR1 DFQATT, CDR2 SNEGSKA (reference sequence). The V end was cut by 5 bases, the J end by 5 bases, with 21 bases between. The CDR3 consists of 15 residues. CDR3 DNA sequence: TGCAGTGCTGGCCCGGCACAGCGAGTCGGCGAGACCCAGTACTTC. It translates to CSAGPAQRVGETQYF.

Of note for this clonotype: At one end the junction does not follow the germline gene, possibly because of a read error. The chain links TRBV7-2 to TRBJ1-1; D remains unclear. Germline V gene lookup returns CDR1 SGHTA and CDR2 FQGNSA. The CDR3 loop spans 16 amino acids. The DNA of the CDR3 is TGTGCCAACAGCTTATATCAAGGGAGAGTGGGCACTGAAGCTTTCTTT. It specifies CANSLYQGRVGTEAFF. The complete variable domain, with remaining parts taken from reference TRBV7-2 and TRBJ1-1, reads GAGVSQSPSNKVTEKGKDVELRCDPISGHTALYWYRQSLGQGLEFLIYFQGNSAPDKSGLPSDRFSAERTGGSVSTLTIQRTQQEDSAVYLCANSLYQGRVGTEAFFGQGTRLTVV.

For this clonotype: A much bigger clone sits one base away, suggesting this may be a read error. The CDR3 DNA sequence: TGTGCCAGCAGCTCCCGGGACAGGGGTTCCCACGAGCAGTTCTTC. Translating gives CASSSRDRGSHEQFF. The chain carries TRBV13 and TRBJ2-1; TRBD1 agrees at 10 bases. This CDR3 has 15 amino acids. The germline V gene has CDR1 PRHDT and CDR2 FYEKMQ (reference sequence). Trimming removed 4 bases from V and 10 bases from J; junction bases left unmatched: 10.

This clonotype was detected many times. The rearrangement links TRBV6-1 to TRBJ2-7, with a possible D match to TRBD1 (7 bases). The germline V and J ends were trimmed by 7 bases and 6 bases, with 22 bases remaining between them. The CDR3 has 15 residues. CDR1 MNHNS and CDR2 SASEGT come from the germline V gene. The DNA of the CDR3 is TGTGCCAGCATTCAGGGGGGTCCAGGGCCCTCCGAGCAGTACTTC. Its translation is CASIQGGPGPSEQYF.

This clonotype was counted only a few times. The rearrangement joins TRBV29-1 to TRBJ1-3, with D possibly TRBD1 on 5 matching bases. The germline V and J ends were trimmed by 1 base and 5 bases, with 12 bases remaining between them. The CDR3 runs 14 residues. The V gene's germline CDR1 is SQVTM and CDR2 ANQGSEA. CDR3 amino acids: CSVEGGGVRNTIYF. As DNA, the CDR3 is TGCAGCGTTGAAGGTGGAGGGGTTAGAAACACCATATATTTT.

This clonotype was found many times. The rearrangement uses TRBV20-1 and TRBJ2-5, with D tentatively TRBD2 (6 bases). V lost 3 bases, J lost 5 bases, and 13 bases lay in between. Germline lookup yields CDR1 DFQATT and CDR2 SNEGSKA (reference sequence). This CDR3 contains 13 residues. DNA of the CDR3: TGCAGTGCTAGTCGCGGGGAGTACGAGACCCAGTACTTC. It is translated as CSASRGEYETQYF.

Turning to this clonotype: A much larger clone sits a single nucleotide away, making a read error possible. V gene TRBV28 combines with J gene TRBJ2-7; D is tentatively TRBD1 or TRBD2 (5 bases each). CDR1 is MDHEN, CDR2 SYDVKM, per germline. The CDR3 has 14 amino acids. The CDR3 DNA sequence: TGTGCCAGCAATTTAGAGGGGCTGCCTTACGAGCAGTACTTC. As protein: CASNLEGLPYEQYF.

The CDR3 sequence is CASTSGGTGSYEQYF. As DNA, the CDR3 is TGTGCCAGCACCAGTGGAGGGACCGGAAGCTACGAGCAGTACTTC. This sequence joins TRBV6-2 or TRBV6-3 and TRBJ2-7, with a possible D match to TRBD2 (6 bases). Germline loops: CDR1 MNHEY, CDR2 SVGEGT. Trimming took 7 bases from V and 3 from J, leaving 19 bases between them. This CDR3 has 15 residues.

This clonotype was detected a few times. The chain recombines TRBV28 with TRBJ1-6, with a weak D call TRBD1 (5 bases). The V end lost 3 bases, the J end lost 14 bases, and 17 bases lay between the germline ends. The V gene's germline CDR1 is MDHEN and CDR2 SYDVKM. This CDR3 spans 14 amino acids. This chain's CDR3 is CASSFSLDSGALHF. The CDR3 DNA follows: TGTGCCAGCAGTTTTTCATTAGACAGCGGTGCCCTCCACTTT.

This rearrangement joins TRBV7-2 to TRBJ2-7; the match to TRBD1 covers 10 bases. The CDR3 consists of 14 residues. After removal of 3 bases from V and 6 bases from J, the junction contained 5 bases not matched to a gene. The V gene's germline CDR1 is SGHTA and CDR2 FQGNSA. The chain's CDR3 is CASSFRDRGGEQYF. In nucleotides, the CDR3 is TGTGCCAGCAGCTTTCGGGACAGGGGAGGCGAGCAGTACTTC.

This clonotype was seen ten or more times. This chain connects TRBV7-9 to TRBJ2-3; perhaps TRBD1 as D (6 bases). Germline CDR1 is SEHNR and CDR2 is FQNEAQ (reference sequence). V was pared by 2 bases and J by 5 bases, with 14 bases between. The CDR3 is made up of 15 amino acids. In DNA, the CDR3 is TGTGCCAGCAGCTTAAGGGACACACAGCGAGATACGCAGTATTTT. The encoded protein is CASSLRDTQRDTQYF.

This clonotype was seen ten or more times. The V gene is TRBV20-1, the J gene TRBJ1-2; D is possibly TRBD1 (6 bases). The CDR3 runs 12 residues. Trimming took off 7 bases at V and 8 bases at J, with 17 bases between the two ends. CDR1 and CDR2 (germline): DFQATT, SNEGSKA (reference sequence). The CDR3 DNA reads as TGCAGTGGCGTCCGGGACATTGAAGGCTACACCTTC. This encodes CSGVRDIEGYTF.

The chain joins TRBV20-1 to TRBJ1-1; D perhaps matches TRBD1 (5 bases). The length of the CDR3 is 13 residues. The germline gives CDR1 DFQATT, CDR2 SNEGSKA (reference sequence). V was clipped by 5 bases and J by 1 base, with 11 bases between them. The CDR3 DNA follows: TGCAGTGCTGGGGGTACTACGAACACTGAAGCTTTCTTT. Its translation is CSAGGTTNTEAFF.

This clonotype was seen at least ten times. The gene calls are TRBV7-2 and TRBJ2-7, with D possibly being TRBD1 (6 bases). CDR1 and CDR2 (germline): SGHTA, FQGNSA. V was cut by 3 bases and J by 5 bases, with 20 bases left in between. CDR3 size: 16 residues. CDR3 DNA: TGTGCCAGCAGCTTGTCCTTCTTGGGCAGGGGTAACGAGCAGTACTTC. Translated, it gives CASSLSFLGRGNEQYF. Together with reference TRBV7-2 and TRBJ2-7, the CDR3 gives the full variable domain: GAGVSQSPSNKVTEKGKDVELRCDPISGHTALYWYRQSLGQGLEFLIYFQGNSAPDKSGLPSDRFSAERTGGSVSTLTIQRTQQEDSAVYLCASSLSFLGRGNEQYFGPGTRLTVT.

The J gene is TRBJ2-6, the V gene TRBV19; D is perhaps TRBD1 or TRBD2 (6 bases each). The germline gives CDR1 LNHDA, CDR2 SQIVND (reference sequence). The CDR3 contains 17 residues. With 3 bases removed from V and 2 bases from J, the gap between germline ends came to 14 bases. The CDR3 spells CASSIGGRAAGANVLTF. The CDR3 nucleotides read TGTGCCAGTAGTATTGGGGGGCGTGCAGCTGGGGCCAACGTCCTGACTTTC.

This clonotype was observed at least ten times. The CDR3 sequence: CASSQDPSFYSNQPQHF. The CDR3 DNA reads as TGCGCCAGCAGCCAAGATCCGAGTTTTTATAGCAATCAGCCCCAGCATTTT. The rearrangement joins TRBV4-1 to TRBJ1-5, with D hard to call. This CDR3 contains 17 residues. Trimming took 0 bases from V and 0 from J, leaving 12 bases between them. The germline gives CDR1 MGHRA, CDR2 YSYEKL.

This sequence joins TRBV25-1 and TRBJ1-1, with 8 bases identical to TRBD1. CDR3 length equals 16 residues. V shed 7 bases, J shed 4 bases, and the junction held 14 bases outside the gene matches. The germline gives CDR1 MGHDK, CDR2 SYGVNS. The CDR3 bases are TGTGCCAGCACCGATGTGACAGGGGATGGCGGCACTGAAGCTTTCTTT. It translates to CASTDVTGDGGTEAFF.

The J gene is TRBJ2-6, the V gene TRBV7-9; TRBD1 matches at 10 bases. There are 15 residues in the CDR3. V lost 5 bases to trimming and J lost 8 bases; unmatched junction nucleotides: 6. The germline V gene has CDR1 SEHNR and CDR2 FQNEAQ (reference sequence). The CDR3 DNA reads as TGTGCCAGCAGCACCGACAGGGGGCTTACCAACGTCCTGACTTTC. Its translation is CASSTDRGLTNVLTF.